Given below is one T cell receptor beta chain in context. Its cognate antigen is unknown. This sample was included in a study of cytomegalovirus exposure and HLA in healthy donors. Regarding the study as a whole: Reported findings show TCR beta sequences accurately forecast HLA-A and HLA-B alleles in most subjects.

PCR primers comprised 60 Vbeta and 13 Jbeta primers. The data were produced by immunoSEQ multiplex PCR, yet TCRdb's version contains in-frame clones alone and is incomplete. The sample has about 200,000 clones, about 81% seen once. Sequencing was performed on PBMCs. The sequence was collected from a woman aged 45-59 years in good health and CMV-seropositive.

CDR3 region: CASSQAGPGQGSYEQYF. The CDR3, as DNA: TGCGCCAGCAGCCAAGCAGGGCCGGGACAGGGCTCCTACGAGCAGTACTTC. This chain connects TRBV4-1 to TRBJ2-7; 9 bases are a match to TRBD1. CDR1 MGHRA and CDR2 YSYEKL come from the germline V gene. The ends lost 1 base at V and 0 bases at J; junction bases unmatched: 7. The CDR3 runs to 17 residues.